This entry describes one TCR beta chain. These data are taken from a study of blood T cells in healthy people across ages. Through a sample-barcoded 5' primer and a J-beta primer mix, a second PCR was run for about 6 to 12 cycles. In TCRdb, the 5' RACE reads were re-called with MiXCR into one record per CDR3 protein. Among roughly 830,000 distinct CDR3 sequences listed, around 68% were seen once. The CDR3 spans 15 residues. J was trimmed by 2 bases and V by 3 bases; bases with no gene match: 3. CDR1 and CDR2 from the germline V gene are MDHEN and SYDVKM. The sequencing input was blood. The J gene is TRBJ2-7, the V gene TRBV28, with 11 bases matching TRBD2. The receptor's source is a man aged 25 to 40 in good health. The CDR3, as DNA: TGTGCCAGCAGTTTCTCACTAGCGGGGGCCTACGAGCAGTACTTC. This codes for CASSFSLAGAYEQYF. Combining the CDR3 with reference TRBV28 and TRBJ2-7 gives the whole variable domain DVKVTQSSRYLVKRTGEKVFLECVQDMDHENMFWYRQDPGLGLRLIYFSYDVKMKEKGDIPEGYSVSREKKERFSLILESASTNQTSMYLCASSFSLAGAYEQYFGPGTRLTVT.